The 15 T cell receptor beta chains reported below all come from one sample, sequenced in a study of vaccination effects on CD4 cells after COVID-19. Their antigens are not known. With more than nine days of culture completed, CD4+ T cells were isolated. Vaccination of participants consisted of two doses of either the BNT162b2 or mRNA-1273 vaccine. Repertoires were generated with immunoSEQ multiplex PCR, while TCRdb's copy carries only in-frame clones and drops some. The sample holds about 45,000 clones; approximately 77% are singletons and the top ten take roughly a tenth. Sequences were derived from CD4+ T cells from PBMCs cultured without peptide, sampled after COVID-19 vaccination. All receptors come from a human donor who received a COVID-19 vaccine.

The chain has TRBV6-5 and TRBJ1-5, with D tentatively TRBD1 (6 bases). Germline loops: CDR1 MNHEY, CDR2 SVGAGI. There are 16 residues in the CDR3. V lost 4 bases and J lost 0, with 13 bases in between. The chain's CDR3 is CASSLTGFYSNQPQHF. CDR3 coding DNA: TGTGCCAGCAGTTTAACAGGGTTTTATAGCAATCAGCCCCAGCATTTT.

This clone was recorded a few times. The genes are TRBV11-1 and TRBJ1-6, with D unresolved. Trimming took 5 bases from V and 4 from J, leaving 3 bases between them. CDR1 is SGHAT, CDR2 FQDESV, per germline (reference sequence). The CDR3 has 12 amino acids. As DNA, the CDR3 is TGTGCCAGCAGCCAATATAATTCACCCCTCCACTTT. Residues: CASSQYNSPLHF. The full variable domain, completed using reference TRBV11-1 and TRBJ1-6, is EAEVAQSPRYKITEKSQAVAFWCDPISGHATLYWYRQILGQGPELLVQFQDESVVDDSQLPKDRFSAERLKGVDSTLKIQPAELGDSAMYLCASSQYNSPLHFGNGTRLTVT.

The CDR3 DNA reads as TGTGCCAGCTCACTAGAACAGGGGGCAGATACGCAGTATTTT. Its translation is CASSLEQGADTQYF. The chain is built from TRBV18 and TRBJ2-3, with 8 nucleotides matching TRBD1. Per the germline V gene, CDR1 is KGHSH and CDR2 is LQKENI. The V and J ends lost 4 bases and 4 bases, in that order; junction bases with no gene match: 4. The length of the CDR3 is 14 residues.

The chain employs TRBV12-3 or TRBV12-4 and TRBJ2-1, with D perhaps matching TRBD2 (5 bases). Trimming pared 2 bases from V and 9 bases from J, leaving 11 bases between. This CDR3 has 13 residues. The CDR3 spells CASSLQREGEQFF. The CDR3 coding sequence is TGTGCCAGCAGTTTACAACGAGAGGGTGAGCAGTTCTTC.

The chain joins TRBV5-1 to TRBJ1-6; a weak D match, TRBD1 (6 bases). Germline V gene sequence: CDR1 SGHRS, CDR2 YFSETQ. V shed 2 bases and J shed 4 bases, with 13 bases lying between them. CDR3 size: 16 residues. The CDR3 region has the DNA TGCGCCAGCAGCTTCTCCAGGGGACTGTATAATTCACCCCTCCACTTT. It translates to CASSFSRGLYNSPLHF.

CDR3 loop: CASSPWTSPSYEQYF. Written as DNA, the CDR3 is TGCGCCAGCAGCCCGTGGACTAGCCCCTCCTACGAGCAGTACTTC. The chain combines TRBV4-1 with TRBJ2-7; TRBD2 aligns across 8 bases. Germline loops: CDR1 MGHRA, CDR2 YSYEKL. The CDR3 length is 15 residues. With 4 bases clipped from V and 0 bases from J, the junction kept 5 bases outside the gene matches.

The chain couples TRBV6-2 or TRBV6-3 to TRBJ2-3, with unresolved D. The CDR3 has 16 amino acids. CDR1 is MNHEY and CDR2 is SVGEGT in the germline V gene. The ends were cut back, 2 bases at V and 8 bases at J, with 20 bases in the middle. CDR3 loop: CASSYDRLGVVGTQYF. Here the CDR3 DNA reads TGTGCCAGCAGTTACGATCGGCTAGGAGTGGTGGGTACGCAGTATTTT.

The CDR3 sequence: CAISESGGSYNEQFF. In nucleotides, the CDR3 is TGTGCCATCAGTGAGTCAGGGGGATCCTACAATGAGCAGTTCTTC. The V call is TRBV10-3, the J call TRBJ2-1; D is possibly TRBD1 (6 bases). CDR3 length: 15 amino acids. V was pared by 0 bases and J by 1 base, with 7 bases between. From germline, CDR1 is ENHRY and CDR2 SYGVKD.

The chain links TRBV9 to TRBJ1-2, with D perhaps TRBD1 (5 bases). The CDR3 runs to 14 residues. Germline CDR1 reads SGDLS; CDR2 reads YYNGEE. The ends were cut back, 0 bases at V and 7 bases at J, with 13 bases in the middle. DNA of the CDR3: TGTGCCAGCAGCGTAGTGGACAAGGGTGGTGGCTACACCTTC. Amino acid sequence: CASSVVDKGGGYTF.

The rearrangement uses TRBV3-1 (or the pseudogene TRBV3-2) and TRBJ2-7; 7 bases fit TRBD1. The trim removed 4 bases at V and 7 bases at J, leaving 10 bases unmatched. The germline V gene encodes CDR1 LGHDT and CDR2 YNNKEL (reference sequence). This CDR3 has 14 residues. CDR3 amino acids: CASSLDRPSPEQYF. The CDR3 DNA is TGTGCCAGCAGCCTGGACAGGCCCTCCCCAGAGCAGTACTTC.

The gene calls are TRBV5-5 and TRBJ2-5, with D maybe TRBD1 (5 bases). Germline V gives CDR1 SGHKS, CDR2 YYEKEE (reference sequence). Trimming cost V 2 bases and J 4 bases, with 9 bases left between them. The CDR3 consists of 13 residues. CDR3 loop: CASSFGRAETQYF. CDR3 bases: TGTGCCAGCAGCTTTGGCAGGGCAGAGACCCAGTACTTC. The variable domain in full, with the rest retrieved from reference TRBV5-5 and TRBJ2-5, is DAGVTQSPTHLIKTRGQQVTLRCSPISGHKSVSWYQQVLGQGPQFIFQYYEKEERGRGNFPDRFSARQFPNYSSELNVNALLLGDSALYLCASSFGRAETQYFGPGTRLLVL.

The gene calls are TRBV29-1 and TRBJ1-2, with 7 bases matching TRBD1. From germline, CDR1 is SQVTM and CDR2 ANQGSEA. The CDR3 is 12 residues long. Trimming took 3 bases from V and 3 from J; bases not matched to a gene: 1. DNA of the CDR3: TGCAGCGTTGACCAGGGGGACTATGGCTACACCTTC. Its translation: CSVDQGDYGYTF.

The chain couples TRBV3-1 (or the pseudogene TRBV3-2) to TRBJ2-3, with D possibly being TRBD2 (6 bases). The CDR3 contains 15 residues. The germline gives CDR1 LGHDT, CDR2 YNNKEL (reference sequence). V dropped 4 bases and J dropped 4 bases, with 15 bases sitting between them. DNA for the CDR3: TGTGCCAGCAGCCTCAGAGGGACTGGATCAGATACGCAGTATTTT. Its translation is CASSLRGTGSDTQYF.

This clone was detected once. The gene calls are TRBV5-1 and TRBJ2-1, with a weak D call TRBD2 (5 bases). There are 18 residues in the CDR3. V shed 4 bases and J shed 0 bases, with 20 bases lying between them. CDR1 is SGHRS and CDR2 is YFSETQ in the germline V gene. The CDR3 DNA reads TGCGCCAGCAGCCGTACTAGTACGTGGGGAAGCTCCTACAATGAGCAGTTCTTC. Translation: CASSRTSTWGSSYNEQFF.

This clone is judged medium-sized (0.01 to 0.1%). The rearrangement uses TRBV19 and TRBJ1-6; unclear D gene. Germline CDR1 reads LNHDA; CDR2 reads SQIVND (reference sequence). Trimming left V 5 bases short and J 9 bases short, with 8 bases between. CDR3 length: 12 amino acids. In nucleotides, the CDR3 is TGTGCCAGTAGTTCCTTCGGTTCACCCCTCCACTTT. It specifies CASSSFGSPLHF. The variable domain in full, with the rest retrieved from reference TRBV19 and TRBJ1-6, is DGGITQSPKYLFRKEGQNVTLSCEQNLNHDAMYWYRQDPGQGLRLIYYSQIVNDFQKGDIAEGYSVSREKKESFPLTVTSAQKNPTAFYLCASSSFGSPLHFGNGTRLTVT.